Here is one TCR beta chain with its context. The data were produced by immunoSEQ multiplex PCR, yet TCRdb's version contains in-frame clones alone and is incomplete. This table holds 140,000 or so clones, approximately 86% found once. Per germline, CDR1 SGHVS and CDR2 FQNEAQ. This CDR3 contains 16 residues. Between the trimmed V and J ends, which lost 2 bases and 0 bases, there was a span of 12 bases. The record originates from a study of T cell responses to AZD1222 COVID-19 vaccine. The TCR comes from an adult who received the AZD1222 COVID-19 vaccine. The sequenced sample was peripheral blood, obtained 28 days after the second AZD1222 dose. The chain combines TRBV7-8 with TRBJ2-3; D gene ambiguous. The CDR3 is CASSLRVGRSTDTQYF. CDR3 bases: TGTGCCAGCAGCTTACGTGTGGGCCGGAGCACAGATACGCAGTATTTT.